This is a list of T cell receptor beta chains from one sample in a study of cytomegalovirus exposure and HLA in healthy donors. Data came from immunoSEQ multiplex PCR; TCRdb stores just in-frame clones and leaves some out. There are around 150,000 clones in the sample; around 80% occur only once, and around 6.7% lies in the top ten. The sequencing sample was made of PBMCs. The receptors were gathered from a woman aged 30 to 39 in good health and CMV-seropositive. Both conserved end residues are trimmed from each CDR3. A D gene is named only where the DNA matches it firmly.

D,V,CDR3
-,TRBV5-6,ASSSGGSNEQF
-,TRBV28,ASSPSYLGGSYEQY
-,TRBV4-2,ASSPGGWYEQY
TRBD1,TRBV27,ASSLSPTGNYGYT
TRBD1,TRBV7-9,ASSYGTAMGSEQF
TRBD1,TRBV7-9,ASSSGTGDNSPLH
-,TRBV6-5,ASSWDTYNEQF
-,TRBV28,ASSLAAGSVPPLH
-,TRBV7-9,ASSLGWGGTSGNTIY
-,TRBV7-9,SSSLGGGTEAF
TRBD2,TRBV28,ASSSRPSGAPTQY
-,TRBV15,ATSGLGNTGELF
TRBD1,TRBV11-1,ASSLVGQGGYGYT
-,TRBV30,AWRLKSSGNTIY
TRBD1,TRBV9,ASSVTGGRTDTQY
TRBD1,TRBV9,ASSVGDSSYEQY
TRBD1,TRBV2,ASSKDRVPEAF
TRBD1,TRBV14,ASSQERGPSGGYGYT
TRBD1,TRBV5-5,ASSSTDRGLNEQF
-,TRBV5-6,ASSPTGSKEKLF
TRBD2,TRBV7-3,ASSLEARGARTSGDTGELF
-,TRBV5-1,ASSLDGGASGNTIY
TRBD1,TRBV5-4,ASSLSQGAGEQY
TRBD1,TRBV4-2,ASSQDPRGPYSGANVLT
-,TRBV11-2,ASSRGHLGGTDTQY
TRBD1,TRBV18,ASSLRDRDWFDTGELF
TRBD1,TRBV25-1,ASSADRGRADTQY
-,TRBV7-8,ASSIDASQPQH